The sequence of this T cell receptor (beta chain) was determined in a study of blood T cell repertoires in COVID-19. Study details: Samples came from the United States, Italy and Spain, spanning acute and convalescent COVID-19.

Per the original data handling: Amplifying reference gene primers gave estimates of nucleated cell counts. Profiling relied on immunoSEQ multiplex PCR, and the TCRdb table lists in-frame clones only, not all of them. V and J calls and clone size come straight from that table; D and trimming were deduced from the DNA. The table records approximately 100,000 clones, over 80% of them present only once. This clone was seen a single time. This receptor was obtained from a middle-aged man with acute or convalescent COVID-19. The source material was peripheral blood.

The CDR3: CAWSVRVGGGATNEKLFF. The CDR3 region has the DNA TGTGCCTGGAGTGTACGGGTCGGCGGGGGAGCAACTAATGAAAAACTGTTTTTT. The chain has TRBV30 and TRBJ1-4, with D tentatively TRBD1 (5 bases). V was clipped by 0 bases and J by 0 bases, with 17 bases between them. Germline CDR1 and CDR2: GTSNPN and SVGIG (reference sequence). The CDR3 is 18 residues long.